This is a list of T cell receptor beta chains from one sample in a study of T cells after yellow fever vaccination. TCRdb reanalysed the 5' RACE reads using MiXCR and keeps one entry per CDR3 protein. The profile shows more than 65,000 distinct CDR3 sequences, around 6.2% of them singletons. The sequencing here drew on CD4+ T cells sorted from PBMCs, taken around 15 days after the first yellow fever vaccination. Receptor source: a man aged 18 to 29 who received the YFV17D yellow fever vaccine. CDR3s include the opening cysteine and the closing phenylalanine or tryptophan. D genes are given only for firm matches. Clone size is shown for a subset of rows, as once, few, many or a class of expanded clone.

j_gene: TRBJ1-4; v_gene: TRBV18; abundance: many; d_gene: .; CDR3nt: TGTGCCAGCTCACCCCCGGGGGATGAAAAACTGTTTTTT; CDR3aa: CASSPPGDEKLFF
j_gene: TRBJ1-1; v_gene: TRBV7-2; abundance: many; d_gene: .; CDR3nt: TGTGCCAGCAGCCCTGGCAGGGACACTGAAGCTTTCTTT; CDR3aa: CASSPGRDTEAFF
j_gene: TRBJ2-3; v_gene: TRBV28; abundance: many; d_gene: .; CDR3nt: TGTGCCAGCGGGCCCAAGTTTCGGGGTAATACGCAGTATTTT; CDR3aa: CASGPKFRGNTQYF
j_gene: TRBJ1-2; v_gene: TRBV5-6; abundance: many; d_gene: .; CDR3nt: TGTGCCAGCAGCTTGGCCCGGGGGGATGGCTACACCTTC; CDR3aa: CASSLARGDGYTF
j_gene: TRBJ2-5; v_gene: TRBV7-3; abundance: many; d_gene: .; CDR3nt: TGTGCCAGCAGCTTACAAGGGGGAGGAGAGACCCAGTACTTC; CDR3aa: CASSLQGGGETQYF
j_gene: TRBJ2-2; v_gene: TRBV5-1; abundance: many; d_gene: .; CDR3nt: TGCGCCAGCAGCTTGGGGACTGATGGCGGGGAGCTGTTTTTT; CDR3aa: CASSLGTDGGELFF
j_gene: TRBJ1-5; v_gene: TRBV5-5; abundance: many; d_gene: .; CDR3nt: TGTGCCAGCAGCTTTTCCGGAGGAGACAATCAGCCCCAGCATTTT; CDR3aa: CASSFSGGDNQPQHF
j_gene: TRBJ1-1; v_gene: TRBV20-1; abundance: many; d_gene: .; CDR3nt: TGCAGTGTTTCTCAGGGACTCGACACTGAAGCTTTCTTT; CDR3aa: CSVSQGLDTEAFF
j_gene: TRBJ2-3; v_gene: TRBV12-3/TRBV12-4; abundance: many; d_gene: TRBD2; CDR3nt: TGTGCCAGCAGACGAGCGGGGGCTACATATGGTACGCAGTATTTT; CDR3aa: CASRRAGATYGTQYF
j_gene: TRBJ2-5; v_gene: TRBV5-1; abundance: many; d_gene: .; CDR3nt: TGCGCCAGCAGCTTGGGGGACACTCGTGGCGGGGAGACCCAGTACTTC; CDR3aa: CASSLGDTRGGETQYF
j_gene: TRBJ2-4; v_gene: TRBV6-2/TRBV6-3; abundance: many; d_gene: .; CDR3nt: TGTGCCAGCAGTTACACTTCGGGAGCCAAAAACATTCAGTACTTC; CDR3aa: CASSYTSGAKNIQYF
j_gene: TRBJ1-6; v_gene: TRBV5-1; abundance: many; d_gene: TRBD1; CDR3nt: TGCGCCAGCAGCTCCCGAGACAGGGGCAATTCACCCCTCCACTTT; CDR3aa: CASSSRDRGNSPLHF
j_gene: TRBJ1-2; v_gene: TRBV12-3/TRBV12-4; abundance: few; d_gene: .; CDR3nt: TGTGCCAGCAGTTGGACCCCCCAGGATGGCTACACCTTC; CDR3aa: CASSWTPQDGYTF
j_gene: TRBJ2-1; v_gene: TRBV20-1; abundance: .; d_gene: TRBD2; CDR3nt: TGCAGTGCTACCTTGCGGGGGGGTAGGAACCGGGATTCCTACAATGAGCAGTTCTTC; CDR3aa: CSATLRGGRNRDSYNEQFF
j_gene: TRBJ2-3; v_gene: TRBV4-2; abundance: many; d_gene: TRBD1; CDR3nt: TGTGCCAGCAGCCAAGACGCCAGGGGGTCTCGGGATACGCAGTATTTT; CDR3aa: CASSQDARGSRDTQYF
j_gene: TRBJ2-4; v_gene: TRBV4-1; abundance: many; d_gene: .; CDR3nt: TGCGCCAGCAGCCGAACCCAGGGGCTGAACAACATTCAGTACTTC; CDR3aa: CASSRTQGLNNIQYF
j_gene: TRBJ2-2; v_gene: TRBV2; abundance: many; d_gene: .; CDR3nt: TGTGCCAGCTTGAGTTCAGGGCTCACCGGGGAGCTGTTTTTT; CDR3aa: CASLSSGLTGELFF
j_gene: TRBJ2-5; v_gene: TRBV6-5; abundance: many; d_gene: .; CDR3nt: TGTGCCAGCAGTTACAGGCAGAGGCATCTCCAAGAGACCCAGTACTTC; CDR3aa: CASSYRQRHLQETQYF
j_gene: TRBJ2-3; v_gene: TRBV20-1; abundance: .; d_gene: .; CDR3nt: TGCAGTGCTAGAGATCCGACGCAGGGCCCAGATACGCAGTATTTT; CDR3aa: CSARDPTQGPDTQYF
j_gene: TRBJ2-1; v_gene: TRBV4-3; abundance: many; d_gene: TRBD1; CDR3nt: TGCGCCAGCAGCCAAGGGGGAGGGACAGGGGTGGGGAATGAGCAGTTCTTC; CDR3aa: CASSQGGGTGVGNEQFF
j_gene: TRBJ1-5; v_gene: TRBV20-1; abundance: many; d_gene: .; CDR3nt: TGCAGTGCTAGAGATCCAGGGACCCCGGGTCAGCCCCAGCATTTT; CDR3aa: CSARDPGTPGQPQHF
j_gene: TRBJ2-1; v_gene: TRBV5-1; abundance: many; d_gene: .; CDR3nt: TGCGCCAGCAGGCCGACAGGTGGTCGGACAATGGAGCAGTTCTTC; CDR3aa: CASRPTGGRTMEQFF
j_gene: TRBJ2-3; v_gene: TRBV5-6; abundance: .; d_gene: .; CDR3nt: TGTGCCAGCAGCTGGGGGTCTAGCACAGATACGCAGTATTTT; CDR3aa: CASSWGSSTDTQYF
j_gene: TRBJ1-5; v_gene: TRBV10-3; abundance: many; d_gene: .; CDR3nt: TGTGCCATCAGCCCTAGTGTTAGCAATCAGCCCCAGCATTTT; CDR3aa: CAISPSVSNQPQHF
j_gene: TRBJ1-2; v_gene: TRBV7-9; abundance: many; d_gene: .; CDR3nt: TGTGCCAGCAGCCGTCTCCGAGGGACAACCCATGGCTACACCTTC; CDR3aa: CASSRLRGTTHGYTF
j_gene: TRBJ2-3; v_gene: TRBV19; abundance: many; d_gene: TRBD1; CDR3nt: TGTGCCAGTTTATCTGGACAGGGTACAGCAGATACGCAGTATTTT; CDR3aa: CASLSGQGTADTQYF
j_gene: TRBJ1-3; v_gene: TRBV5-5; abundance: many; d_gene: TRBD1; CDR3nt: TGTGCCAGCAGCTCGACCAGGGGGGGTAACACCATATATTTT; CDR3aa: CASSSTRGGNTIYF
j_gene: TRBJ2-2; v_gene: TRBV24-1; abundance: many; d_gene: TRBD1; CDR3nt: TGTGCCACCAGTGACCCGGGACAGACGAACACCGGGGAGCTGTTTTTT; CDR3aa: CATSDPGQTNTGELFF
j_gene: TRBJ2-1; v_gene: TRBV4-2; abundance: .; d_gene: .; CDR3nt: TGTGCCAGCAGCCCTGGGGTACTCTGGGGGCAGTTCTTC; CDR3aa: CASSPGVLWGQFF